The 23 T cell receptor beta chains listed next were all sequenced from one sample in a study of cytomegalovirus exposure and HLA in healthy donors. Here immunoSEQ multiplex PCR was the method, and the copy in TCRdb shows in-frame clones only, minus some. Found here are about 84,000 clones, roughly 91% of them singletons; the top ten hold less than 2.5%. The sequencing input was PBMCs. These TCRs come from a man aged 25-45 years in good health and CMV-seronegative.

The V gene is TRBV7-2, the J gene TRBJ1-4; TRBD1 agrees at 12 bases. Looked up from germline, CDR1 is SGHTA and CDR2 is FQGNSA. This CDR3 has 16 amino acids. J lost 7 bases, V lost 4 bases, and 7 bases had no gene match. DNA for the CDR3: TGTGCCAGCAGCTCGCAGGGACAGGGGGCGGGTGAAAAACTGTTTTTT. Its protein is CASSSQGQGAGEKLFF.

The V and J genes are TRBV21-1 and TRBJ2-6; no DNA check was done on the table's D call, TRBD1. TRBV21-1 is deemed a pseudogene. CDR3 length: 16 residues. The CDR3: CASSKTAGGGANVLTF. In DNA form, the CDR3 reads TGTGCCAGCAGCAAGACGGCAGGTGGTGGGGCCAACGTCCTGACTTTC.

The table lists this clone with a count of one. The rearrangement links TRBV7-3 to TRBJ2-5; 8 bases align to TRBD1. The CDR3 length is 15 residues. V gave up 3 bases and J gave up 5 bases; unmatched junction bases: 8. Per the germline V gene, CDR1 is SGHTA and CDR2 is FQGTGA. Here the CDR3 DNA reads TGTGCCAGCAGCTTTGTCGGACAGGGTCGGGAGACCCAGTACTTC. This encodes CASSFVGQGRETQYF.

The chain links TRBV11-2 to TRBJ1-4, with D maybe TRBD1 (6 bases). Germline assignment: CDR1 SGHAT and CDR2 FQNNGV. CDR3 length equals 17 residues. The V end was cut by 1 base, the J end by 0 bases, with 12 bases between. CDR3 amino acids: CASSLGATGPTNEKLFF. The CDR3, as DNA: TGTGCCAGCAGCTTAGGGGCTACAGGGCCAACTAATGAAAAACTGTTTTTT.

V usage is TRBV6-1 and J usage is TRBJ1-1; D ambiguous. The CDR3 is 16 amino acids. The germline V gene encodes CDR1 MNHNS and CDR2 SASEGT. The V and J ends lost 4 bases and 2 bases respectively, with 17 bases between them. The CDR3 spells CASSAPSWRENTEAFF. The CDR3 DNA sequence: TGTGCCAGCAGTGCCCCCAGTTGGAGGGAAAACACTGAAGCTTTCTTT.

The V and J genes are TRBV19 and TRBJ2-7, with 10 bases that match TRBD1. The V gene's germline CDR1 is LNHDA and CDR2 SQIVND (reference sequence). The CDR3 is made up of 15 amino acids. Trimming cost V 4 bases and J 3 bases; bases outside gene matches: 6. CDR3 residues: CASSTPDRGSYEQYF. Here the CDR3 DNA reads TGTGCCAGTAGTACCCCGGACAGGGGGAGCTACGAGCAGTACTTC.

The rearrangement uses TRBV5-5 and TRBJ2-5; D might be TRBD1 (6 bases). Trimming removed 5 bases at V and 3 bases at J, with 14 bases between. This CDR3 region has 14 residues. CDR1 and CDR2 (germline): SGHKS, YYEKEE (reference sequence). The CDR3 DNA sequence: TGTGCCAGCAGTTCCATGGACAGTAAAGAGACCCAGTACTTC. This codes for CASSSMDSKETQYF.

The CDR3 bases are TGTGCCAGCAGCTTACCGGGACTAGCGGGAGTTGGGCAAGAGACCCAGTACTTC. Translated, it gives CASSLPGLAGVGQETQYF. V usage is TRBV28 and J usage is TRBJ2-5, with TRBD2 matching over 14 bases. This CDR3 region has 18 residues. Germline V gives CDR1 MDHEN, CDR2 SYDVKM. V lost 6 bases and J lost 2; bases outside the gene matches: 11.

The chain joins TRBV28 to TRBJ2-1, with a possible D match to TRBD1 (5 bases). V was shortened by 7 bases and J by 0 bases, with 10 bases between the two germline ends. CDR1 is MDHEN, CDR2 SYDVKM, per germline. The CDR3 consists of 14 residues. The CDR3: CASILDSSYNEQFF. CDR3 coding DNA: TGTGCCAGCATCCTTGACAGCTCCTACAATGAGCAGTTCTTC.

This rearrangement joins TRBV13 to TRBJ1-1; D might be TRBD1 (6 bases). Trimming left V 5 bases short and J 3 bases short, with 10 bases between. The CDR3 spans 13 residues. Germline V gene sequence: CDR1 PRHDT, CDR2 FYEKMQ (reference sequence). In DNA, the CDR3 is TGTGCCAGCAGCGTGGACAGATACACTGAAGCTTTCTTT. It yields the protein CASSVDRYTEAFF.

This chain uses TRBV5-1 with TRBJ2-2; D is ambiguous. CDR3 length: 12 amino acids. The V gene's germline CDR1 is SGHRS and CDR2 YFSETQ. The V end was cut by 4 bases, the J end by 6 bases, with 7 bases between. Written as DNA, the CDR3 is TGCGCCAGCAGCCTGAGCCCCGGGGAGCTGTTTTTT. This codes for CASSLSPGELFF.

The V and J genes are TRBV12-5 and TRBJ2-7; TRBD2 might be the D (5 bases). This CDR3 contains 12 residues. CDR1 LGHNT and CDR2 FRNRAP come from the germline V gene. The V end lost 6 bases, the J end lost 5 bases, and 11 bases lay between the germline ends. The CDR3 nucleotides read TGTGCTAGTGGCCCCGGGGTTAACGAGCAGTACTTC. This codes for CASGPGVNEQYF.

The chain combines TRBV28 with TRBJ1-2, with 9 bases lining up with TRBD1. This CDR3 has 14 residues. Germline trimming cut 2 bases from V and 7 bases from J; bases unmatched to any gene: 5. From germline, CDR1 is MDHEN and CDR2 SYDVKM. CDR3 in amino acids: CASSLRDRVGGYTF. CDR3 nucleotide sequence: TGTGCCAGCAGTTTAAGGGACAGGGTGGGTGGCTACACCTTC.

The CDR3 region is CASSLLSNEKLFF. The CDR3, as DNA: TGTGCCAGCAGCTTATTGTCGAATGAAAAACTGTTTTTT. This chain links TRBV7-9 with TRBJ1-4; D is unclear. Germline loops: CDR1 SEHNR, CDR2 FQNEAQ (reference sequence). The CDR3 extends over 13 amino acids. Trimming stripped 2 bases from V and 5 bases from J, with 6 bases between. Full variable domain (remainder filled in from reference TRBV7-9 and TRBJ1-4): DTGVSQNPRHKITKRGQNVTFRCDPISEHNRLYWYRQTLGQGPEFLTYFQNEAQLEKSRLLSDRFSAERPKGSFSTLEIQRTEQGDSAMYLCASSLLSNEKLFFGSGTQLSVL.

CDR3: CASSFSTGELTDTQYF. The CDR3 nucleotides read TGTGCCAGCAGTTTCTCGACAGGGGAACTCACAGATACGCAGTATTTT. The chain is built from TRBV27 and TRBJ2-3; TRBD1 aligns across 8 bases. This CDR3 is 16 amino acids long. Germline CDR1 and CDR2: MNHEY and SMNVEV (reference sequence). V lost 3 bases and J lost 2; bases outside the gene matches: 7.

The rearrangement links TRBV11-2 to TRBJ1-1, with a weak D call TRBD1 (5 bases). Germline V gene data show CDR1 as SGHAT and CDR2 as FQNNGV. The CDR3 contains 15 residues. V was shortened by 0 bases and J by 7 bases, with 15 bases between the two germline ends. CDR3 in amino acids: CASSLDLAGVGEAFF. CDR3 DNA: TGTGCCAGCAGCTTAGATCTGGCGGGGGTAGGTGAAGCTTTCTTT.

This clone was found once. This chain uses TRBV2 with TRBJ2-7; 8 bases are a match to TRBD1. This CDR3 has 14 residues. With 5 bases clipped from V and 3 bases from J, the junction kept 6 bases outside the gene matches. CDR1 and CDR2 (germline): SNHLY, FYNNEI. In DNA form, the CDR3 reads TGTGCCAGCAGTCGGGGACAGGTCAACTACGAGCAGTACTTC. Translating it yields CASSRGQVNYEQYF. The entire variable domain, with the rest obtained from reference TRBV2 and TRBJ2-7, is as follows: EPEVTQTPSHQVTQMGQEVILRCVPISNHLYFYWYRQILGQKVEFLVSFYNNEISEKSEIFDDQFSVERPDGSNFTLKIRSTKLEDSAMYFCASSRGQVNYEQYFGPGTRLTVT.

This chain connects TRBV30 to TRBJ2-5; D is perhaps TRBD1 (5 bases). The CDR3 is made up of 12 amino acids. V lost 7 bases and J 6 bases, leaving 15 bases between the germline ends. Germline V lookup: CDR1 GTSNPN, CDR2 SVGIG (reference sequence). CDR3 loop: CAFTPGIQTQYF. CDR3 nucleotides: TGTGCCTTCACCCCAGGGATCCAGACCCAGTACTTC.

This chain connects TRBV10-3 to TRBJ2-3, with D possibly being TRBD2 (5 bases). Germline V gene data show CDR1 as ENHRY and CDR2 as SYGVKD. The V end lost 8 bases, the J end lost 2 bases, and 14 bases lay between the germline ends. The CDR3 covers 14 residues. The CDR3 nucleotides are TGTGCCATCCGGGGTGGGCTCTCCACAGATACGCAGTATTTT. Its protein product is CAIRGGLSTDTQYF.

The chain joins TRBV10-1 to TRBJ2-3; 8 bases are shared with TRBD2. J was trimmed by 15 bases and V by 0 bases; bases with no gene match: 5. Germline V lookup: CDR1 WNHNN, CDR2 SYGVQD (reference sequence). The CDR3 totals 12 residues. Here the CDR3 DNA reads TGCGCCAGCAGTGAGTCAACGGGGGGGCTATATTTT. It yields the protein CASSESTGGLYF.

The J gene is TRBJ2-7, the V gene TRBV5-1; D possibly corresponds to TRBD1 (6 bases). The CDR3 spans 14 residues. Germline V gives CDR1 SGHRS, CDR2 YFSETQ. Trimming stripped 0 bases from V and 5 bases from J, with 12 bases between. CDR3: CASSLAGALNEQYF. Written as DNA, the CDR3 is TGCGCCAGCAGCTTGGCAGGGGCGCTTAACGAGCAGTACTTC.

This clone occurred once. The chain uses TRBV19 and TRBJ1-6, with D perhaps matching TRBD1 (6 bases). The CDR3 covers 16 residues. With 6 bases removed from V and 2 bases from J, the gap between germline ends came to 14 bases. Germline CDR1 is LNHDA and CDR2 is SQIVND (reference sequence). CDR3 region: CASRDSPTTYNSPLHF. The CDR3 nucleotides are TGTGCCAGTAGGGACAGTCCTACAACCTATAATTCACCCCTCCACTTT.

The chain has TRBV18 and TRBJ1-1; possible D gene TRBD1, 6 bases. Per germline, CDR1 KGHSH and CDR2 LQKENI. Trimming removed 9 bases at V and 4 bases at J, with 12 bases between. The CDR3 length is 12 residues. The CDR3 is CASLQGSTEAFF. The CDR3 DNA follows: TGTGCCAGTCTTCAGGGGTCCACTGAAGCTTTCTTT.